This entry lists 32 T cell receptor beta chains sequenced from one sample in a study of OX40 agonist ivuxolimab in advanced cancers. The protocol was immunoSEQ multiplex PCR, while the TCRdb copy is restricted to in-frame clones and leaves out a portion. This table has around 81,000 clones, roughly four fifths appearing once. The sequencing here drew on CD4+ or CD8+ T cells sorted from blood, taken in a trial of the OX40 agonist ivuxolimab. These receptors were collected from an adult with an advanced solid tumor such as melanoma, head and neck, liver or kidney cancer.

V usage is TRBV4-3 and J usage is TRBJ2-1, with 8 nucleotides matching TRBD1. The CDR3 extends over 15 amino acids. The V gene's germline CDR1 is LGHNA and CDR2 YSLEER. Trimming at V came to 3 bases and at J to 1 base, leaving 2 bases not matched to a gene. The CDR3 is CASSQDRASYNEQFF. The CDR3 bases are TGCGCCAGCAGCCAGGACAGGGCATCCTACAATGAGCAGTTCTTC.

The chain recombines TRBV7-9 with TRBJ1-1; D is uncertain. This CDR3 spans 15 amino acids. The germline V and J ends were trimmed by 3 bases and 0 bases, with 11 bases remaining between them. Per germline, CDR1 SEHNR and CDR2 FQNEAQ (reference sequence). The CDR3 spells CASSLTIGMNTEAFF. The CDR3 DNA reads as TGTGCCAGCAGCTTGACGATAGGCATGAACACTGAAGCTTTCTTT. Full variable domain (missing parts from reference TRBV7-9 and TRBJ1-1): DTGVSQNPRHKITKRGQNVTFRCDPISEHNRLYWYRQTLGQGPEFLTYFQNEAQLEKSRLLSDRFSAERPKGSFSTLEIQRTEQGDSAMYLCASSLTIGMNTEAFFGQGTRLTVV.

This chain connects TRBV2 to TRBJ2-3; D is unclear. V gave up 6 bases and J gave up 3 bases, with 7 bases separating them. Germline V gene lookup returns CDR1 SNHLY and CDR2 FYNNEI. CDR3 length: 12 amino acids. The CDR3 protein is CASSENTDTQYF. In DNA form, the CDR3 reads TGTGCCAGCAGCGAAAATACAGATACGCAGTATTTT.

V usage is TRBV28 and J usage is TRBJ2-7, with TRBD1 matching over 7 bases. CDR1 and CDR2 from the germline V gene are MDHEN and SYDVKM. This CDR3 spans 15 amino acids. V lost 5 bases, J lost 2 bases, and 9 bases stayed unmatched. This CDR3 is CASSPQQGQAYEQYF. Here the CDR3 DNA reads TGTGCCAGCAGTCCCCAACAGGGGCAAGCCTACGAGCAGTACTTC.

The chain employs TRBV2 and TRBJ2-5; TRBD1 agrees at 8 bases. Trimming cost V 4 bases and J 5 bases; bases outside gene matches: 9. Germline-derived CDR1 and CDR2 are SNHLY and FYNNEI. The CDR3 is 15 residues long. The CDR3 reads CASSAGRGLGETQYF. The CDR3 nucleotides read TGTGCCAGCAGTGCCGGCAGGGGGCTCGGGGAGACCCAGTACTTC.

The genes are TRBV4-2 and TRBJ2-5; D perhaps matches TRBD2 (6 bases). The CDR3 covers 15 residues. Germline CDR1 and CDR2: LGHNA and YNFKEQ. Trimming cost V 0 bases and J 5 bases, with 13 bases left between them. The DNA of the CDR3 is TGTGCCAGCAGCCAAGAAGTACTAGCCGGCGAGACCCAGTACTTC. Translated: CASSQEVLAGETQYF.

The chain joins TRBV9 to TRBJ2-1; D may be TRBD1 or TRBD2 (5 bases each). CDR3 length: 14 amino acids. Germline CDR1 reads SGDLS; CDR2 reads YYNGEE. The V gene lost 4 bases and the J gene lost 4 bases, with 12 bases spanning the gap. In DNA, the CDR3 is TGTGCCAGCAGCCCGGGGACGGGGTACAATGAGCAGTTCTTC. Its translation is CASSPGTGYNEQFF.

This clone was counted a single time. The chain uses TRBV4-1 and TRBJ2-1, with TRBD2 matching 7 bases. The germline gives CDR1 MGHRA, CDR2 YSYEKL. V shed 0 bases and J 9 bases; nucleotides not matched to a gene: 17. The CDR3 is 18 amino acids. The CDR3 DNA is TGCGCCAGCAGCCAAGAAACCGGGACTACCGGGAAAGGTAGTGAGCAGTTCTTC. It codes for CASSQETGTTGKGSEQFF.

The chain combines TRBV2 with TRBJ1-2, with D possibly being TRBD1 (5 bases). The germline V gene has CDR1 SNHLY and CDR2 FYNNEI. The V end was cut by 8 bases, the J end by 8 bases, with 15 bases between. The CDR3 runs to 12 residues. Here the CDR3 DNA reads TGTGCCAGCCAGACAGCCCCAGACGGCTACACCTTC. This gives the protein CASQTAPDGYTF.

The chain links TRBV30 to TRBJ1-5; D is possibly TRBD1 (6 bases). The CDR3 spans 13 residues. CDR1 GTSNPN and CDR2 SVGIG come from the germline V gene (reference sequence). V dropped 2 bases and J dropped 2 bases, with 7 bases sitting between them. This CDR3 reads CAWSSGGNQPQHF. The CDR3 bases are TGTGCCTGGAGTTCAGGGGGCAATCAGCCCCAGCATTTT.

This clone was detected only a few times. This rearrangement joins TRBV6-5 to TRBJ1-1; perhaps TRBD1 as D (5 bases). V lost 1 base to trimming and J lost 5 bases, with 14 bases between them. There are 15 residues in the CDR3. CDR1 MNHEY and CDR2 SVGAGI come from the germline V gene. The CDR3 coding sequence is TGTGCCAGCAGTTACTGGACAACCGGAGGAACTGAAGCTTTCTTT. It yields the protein CASSYWTTGGTEAFF.

In DNA, the CDR3 is TGCGCCAGCAGCTTCAGGGAAGGCGGGGAAGGTACTGAAGCTTTCTTT. Amino acid sequence: CASSFREGGEGTEAFF. V gene TRBV5-1 combines with J gene TRBJ1-1, with D possibly matching TRBD1 (5 bases). CDR1 is SGHRS, CDR2 YFSETQ, per germline. Deletions cut 2 bases from V and 5 bases from J, with 19 bases between. The CDR3 loop spans 16 amino acids.

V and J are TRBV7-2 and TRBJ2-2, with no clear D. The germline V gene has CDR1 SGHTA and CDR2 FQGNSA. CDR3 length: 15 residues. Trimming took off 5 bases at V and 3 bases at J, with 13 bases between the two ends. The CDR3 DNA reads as TGTGCCAGCAGCCCATACCGCCCTGACACCGGGGAGCTGTTTTTT. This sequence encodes CASSPYRPDTGELFF.

The CDR3 DNA sequence: TGTGCCACCAGCAGGTTCCAAGAGACCCAGTACTTC. Translated: CATSRFQETQYF. This chain connects TRBV15 to TRBJ2-5, with no clear D. Trimming took off 3 bases at V and 1 base at J, with 3 bases between the two ends. Germline V gene lookup returns CDR1 LNHNV and CDR2 YYDKDF (reference sequence). This CDR3 comprises 12 residues.

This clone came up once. CDR3 DNA sequence: TGCGCCAGCAGCTTGGATCTGGCTAGCGGGAGCTACGAGCAGTACTTC. Protein: CASSLDLASGSYEQYF. The chain links TRBV5-1 to TRBJ2-5; 10 nucleotides line up with TRBD2. Gene TRBJ2-7 matches the end of the DNA better, so the J call may be wrong. Per germline, CDR1 SGHRS and CDR2 YFSETQ. CDR3 length equals 16 residues.

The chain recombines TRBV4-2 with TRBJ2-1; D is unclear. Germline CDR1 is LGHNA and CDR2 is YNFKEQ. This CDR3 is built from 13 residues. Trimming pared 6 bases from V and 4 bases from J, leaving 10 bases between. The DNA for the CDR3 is TGTGCCAGCAGTCCGGGTAATTACAATGAGCAGTTCTTC. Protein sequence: CASSPGNYNEQFF.

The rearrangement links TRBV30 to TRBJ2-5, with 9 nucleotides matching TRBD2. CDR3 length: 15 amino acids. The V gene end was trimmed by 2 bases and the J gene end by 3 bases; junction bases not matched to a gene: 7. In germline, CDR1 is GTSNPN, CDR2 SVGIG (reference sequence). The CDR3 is CAWSTTSGRKETQYF. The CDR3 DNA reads TGTGCCTGGAGTACGACTAGCGGACGGAAAGAGACCCAGTACTTC.

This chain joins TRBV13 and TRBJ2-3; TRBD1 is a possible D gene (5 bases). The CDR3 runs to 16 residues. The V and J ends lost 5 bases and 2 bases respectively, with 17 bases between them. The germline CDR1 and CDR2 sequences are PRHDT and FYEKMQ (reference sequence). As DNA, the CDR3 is TGTGCCAGCAGCCCGGAGTATCCAGGGAACACAGATACGCAGTATTTT. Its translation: CASSPEYPGNTDTQYF.

The CDR3 nucleotides are TGTGCCAGCAAGCGGGAGGGATCGAACTACGAGCAGTACTTC. Encoded protein: CASKREGSNYEQYF. The rearrangement joins TRBV25-1 to TRBJ2-7; 10 bases fit TRBD2. V lost 7 bases, J lost 3 bases, and 6 bases stayed unmatched. Germline loops: CDR1 MGHDK, CDR2 SYGVNS. The CDR3 runs 14 residues.

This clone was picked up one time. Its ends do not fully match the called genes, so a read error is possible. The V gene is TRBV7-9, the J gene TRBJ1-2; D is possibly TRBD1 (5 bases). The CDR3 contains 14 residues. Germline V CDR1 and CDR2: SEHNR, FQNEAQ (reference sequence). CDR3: CASNLGARNYGYTF. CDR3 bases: TGTGCCAGCAACTTAGGGGCCAGGAACTATGGCTACACCTTC.

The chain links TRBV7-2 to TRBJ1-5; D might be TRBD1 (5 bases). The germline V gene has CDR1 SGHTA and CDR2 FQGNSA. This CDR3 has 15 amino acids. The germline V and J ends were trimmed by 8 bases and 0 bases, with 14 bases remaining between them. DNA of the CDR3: TGTGCCAGCCGGACCCCAGGGCTTAGCAATCAGCCCCAGCATTTT. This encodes CASRTPGLSNQPQHF.

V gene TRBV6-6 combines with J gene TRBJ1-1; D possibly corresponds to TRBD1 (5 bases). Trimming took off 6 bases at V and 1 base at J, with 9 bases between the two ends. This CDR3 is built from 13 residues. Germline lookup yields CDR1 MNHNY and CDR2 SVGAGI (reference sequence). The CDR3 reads CASSPQENTEAFF. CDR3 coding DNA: TGTGCCAGCAGCCCACAGGAGAACACTGAAGCTTTCTTT.

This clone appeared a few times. DNA for the CDR3: TGTGCCAGCAGTTCCCTACGAGGCGGGCGTTCACCCCTCCACTTT. Its translation: CASSSLRGGRSPLHF. J is TRBJ1-6 and V is TRBV28, with D uncertain. The CDR3 consists of 15 residues. Trimming stripped 4 bases from V and 9 bases from J, with 16 bases between. The germline gives CDR1 MDHEN, CDR2 SYDVKM. Based on the CDR3 plus reference TRBV28 and TRBJ1-6, the full variable domain is DVKVTQSSRYLVKRTGEKVFLECVQDMDHENMFWYRQDPGLGLRLIYFSYDVKMKEKGDIPEGYSVSREKKERFSLILESASTNQTSMYLCASSSLRGGRSPLHFGNGTRLTVT.

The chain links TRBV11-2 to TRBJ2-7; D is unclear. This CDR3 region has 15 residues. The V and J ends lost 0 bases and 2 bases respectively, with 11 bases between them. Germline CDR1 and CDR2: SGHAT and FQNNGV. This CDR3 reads CASSLEGRATYEQYV. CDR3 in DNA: TGTGCCAGCAGCTTAGAAGGTCGTGCCACCTACGAGCAGTACGTC.

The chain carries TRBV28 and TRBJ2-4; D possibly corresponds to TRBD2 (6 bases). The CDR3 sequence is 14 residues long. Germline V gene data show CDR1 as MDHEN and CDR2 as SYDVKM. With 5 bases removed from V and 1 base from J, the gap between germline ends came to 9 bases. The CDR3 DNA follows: TGTGCCAGCAGTGCCGGGACTGCCAAAAACATTCAGTACTTC. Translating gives CASSAGTAKNIQYF.

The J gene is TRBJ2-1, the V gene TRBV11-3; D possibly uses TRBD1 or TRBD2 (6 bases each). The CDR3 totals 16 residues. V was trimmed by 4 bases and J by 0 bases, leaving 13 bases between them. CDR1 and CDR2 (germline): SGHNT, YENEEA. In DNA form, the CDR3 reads TGTGCCAGCAGCTCAAGGGGGGCTCCCTCCTACAATGAGCAGTTCTTC. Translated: CASSSRGAPSYNEQFF.

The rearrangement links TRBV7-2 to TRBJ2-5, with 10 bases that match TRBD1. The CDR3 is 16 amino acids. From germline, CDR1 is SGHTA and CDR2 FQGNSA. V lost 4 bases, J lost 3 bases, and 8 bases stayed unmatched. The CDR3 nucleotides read TGTGCCAGCAGCTCCCGACAGGGGGCGTATGAAGAGACCCAGTACTTC. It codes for CASSSRQGAYEETQYF. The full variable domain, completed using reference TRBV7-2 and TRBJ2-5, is GAGVSQSPSNKVTEKGKDVELRCDPISGHTALYWYRQSLGQGLEFLIYFQGNSAPDKSGLPSDRFSAERTGGSVSTLTIQRTQQEDSAVYLCASSSRQGAYEETQYFGPGTRLLVL.

The CDR3: CASHSGGAWETQYF. DNA for the CDR3: TGCGCCAGCCACAGCGGGGGGGCCTGGGAGACCCAGTACTTC. This chain joins TRBV10-2 and TRBJ2-5, with 10 bases that match TRBD2. This CDR3 comprises 14 residues. Germline CDR1 reads WSHSY; CDR2 reads SAAADI. The J segment lost 5 bases and the V segment lost 8 bases, leaving 8 bases of the junction unmatched.

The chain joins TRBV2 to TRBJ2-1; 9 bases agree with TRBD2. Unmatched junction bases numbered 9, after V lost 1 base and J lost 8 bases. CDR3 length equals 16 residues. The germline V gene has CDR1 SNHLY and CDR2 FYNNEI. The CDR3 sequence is CASSEDLAGIWDEQFF. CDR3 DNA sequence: TGTGCCAGCAGTGAAGACCTAGCGGGAATTTGGGATGAGCAGTTCTTC. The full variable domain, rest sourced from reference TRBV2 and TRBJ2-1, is EPEVTQTPSHQVTQMGQEVILRCVPISNHLYFYWYRQILGQKVEFLVSFYNNEISEKSEIFDDQFSVERPDGSNFTLKIRSTKLEDSAMYFCASSEDLAGIWDEQFFGPGTRLTVL.

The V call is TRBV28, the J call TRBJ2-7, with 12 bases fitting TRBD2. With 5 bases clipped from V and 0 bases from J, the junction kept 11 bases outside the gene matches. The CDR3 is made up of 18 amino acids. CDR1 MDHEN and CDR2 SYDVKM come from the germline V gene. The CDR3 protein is CASSPRPRTSGISYEQYF. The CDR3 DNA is TGTGCCAGCAGTCCGCGGCCCAGGACTAGCGGGATCTCCTACGAGCAGTACTTC.

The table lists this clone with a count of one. CDR3: CASSRRNGNEQFF. CDR3 DNA: TGTGCCAGCAGTCGACGGAATGGGAATGAGCAGTTCTTC. The rearrangement joins TRBV11-3 to TRBJ2-1; D gene unclear. Germline CDR1 reads SGHNT; CDR2 reads YENEEA. This CDR3 spans 13 amino acids. Trimming left V 6 bases short and J 7 bases short, with 13 bases between.

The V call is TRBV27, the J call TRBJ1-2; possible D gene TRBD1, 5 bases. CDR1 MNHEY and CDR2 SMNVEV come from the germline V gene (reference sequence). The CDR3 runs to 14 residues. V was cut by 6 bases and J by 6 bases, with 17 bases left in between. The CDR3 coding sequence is TGTGCCAGCAGCGGGAGGGGCAGGGCCCATGGCTACACCTTC. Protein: CASSGRGRAHGYTF.